Presented here are 23 T cell receptor beta chains from one specimen sequenced in a study of OX40 agonist ivuxolimab in advanced cancers. Measured with immunoSEQ multiplex PCR; TCRdb has only the in-frame clones, and not every one. The sample shows 49,000 or so clones, approximately 88% of them seen only once. Sequenced material: CD4+ or CD8+ T cells sorted from blood, taken in a trial of the OX40 agonist ivuxolimab. These receptors all stem from an adult with an advanced solid tumor such as melanoma, head and neck, liver or kidney cancer.

J is TRBJ2-5 and V is TRBV28; D gene ambiguous. The J call may be incorrect, as the DNA end agrees better with TRBJ2-7. The germline V gene has CDR1 MDHEN and CDR2 SYDVKM. The CDR3 sequence is 17 residues long. CDR3 nucleotide sequence: TGTGCCAGCAGTTTATCCCACCCCGACTGGAGCTCCTACGAGCAGTACTTC. Translated, it gives CASSLSHPDWSSYEQYF.

The V call is TRBV6-6, the J call TRBJ1-3, with D hard to call. The length of the CDR3 is 13 residues. The germline CDR1 and CDR2 sequences are MNHNY and SVGAGI (reference sequence). Trimming stripped 6 bases from V and 0 bases from J, with 6 bases between. CDR3 residues: CASRTASGNTIYF. CDR3 in DNA: TGTGCCAGCAGAACTGCCTCTGGAAACACCATATATTTT.

The V and J genes are TRBV7-9 and TRBJ1-1; D is undetermined. Between the trimmed V and J ends, which lost 1 base and 7 bases, there was a span of 4 bases. This CDR3 comprises 11 residues. Germline V gene lookup returns CDR1 SEHNR and CDR2 FQNEAQ (reference sequence). CDR3 nucleotide sequence: TGTGCCAGCAGCTTAGTTTATGAAGCTTTCTTT. It is translated as CASSLVYEAFF.

CDR3: CASSEGSLSYEQYF. The CDR3 coding sequence is TGCGCCAGCAGCGAAGGGTCGTTGTCCTACGAGCAGTACTTC. The rearrangement links TRBV5-1 to TRBJ2-7; D is unclear. Trimming left V 4 bases short and J 1 base short, with 12 bases between. This CDR3 region has 14 residues. CDR1 is SGHRS and CDR2 is YFSETQ in the germline V gene.

This chain links TRBV15 with TRBJ2-5; D is perhaps TRBD1 (5 bases). The J call may be incorrect, as the DNA end agrees better with TRBJ2-7. CDR1 and CDR2 from the germline V gene are LNHNV and YYDKDF (reference sequence). This CDR3 contains 16 residues. CDR3 loop: CATSRGIGQGLYEQYF. CDR3 coding DNA: TGTGCCACCAGCAGAGGGATCGGCCAGGGATTATACGAGCAGTACTTC.

The chain has TRBV6-1 and TRBJ1-6; the match to TRBD1 covers 8 bases. Germline-derived CDR1 and CDR2 are MNHNS and SASEGT. This CDR3 spans 19 amino acids. The ends lost 1 base at V and 1 base at J; junction bases unmatched: 9. The DNA of the CDR3 is TGTGCCAGCAGTGAAGATACGGACAGGGTTTTTTCCTATAATTCACCCCTCCACTTT. Its protein product is CASSEDTDRVFSYNSPLHF.

The gene calls are TRBV19 and TRBJ2-2, with D hard to call. Germline-derived CDR1 and CDR2 are LNHDA and SQIVND (reference sequence). V gave up 8 bases and J gave up 5 bases, with 18 bases separating them. The length of the CDR3 is 15 residues. Here the CDR3 reads CASEPAWVGTGELFF. In DNA form, the CDR3 reads TGTGCCAGTGAACCAGCGTGGGTCGGGACCGGGGAGCTGTTTTTT. Looking up the rest from reference TRBV19 and TRBJ2-2 gives the full variable domain: DGGITQSPKYLFRKEGQNVTLSCEQNLNHDAMYWYRQDPGQGLRLIYYSQIVNDFQKGDIAEGYSVSREKKESFPLTVTSAQKNPTAFYLCASEPAWVGTGELFFGEGSRLTVL.

The chain uses TRBV9 and TRBJ2-3; D is unclear. The V gene's germline CDR1 is SGDLS and CDR2 YYNGEE. This CDR3 comprises 14 residues. V lost 6 bases and J lost 6, with 17 bases in between. The CDR3 here is CASTEGADFDTQYF. CDR3 DNA: TGTGCCAGCACCGAAGGCGCGGATTTTGATACGCAGTATTTT.

This chain joins TRBV28 and TRBJ2-4; 7 nucleotides match TRBD1. This CDR3 spans 15 amino acids. Germline V CDR1 and CDR2: MDHEN, SYDVKM. Trimming removed 6 bases from V and 2 bases from J; junction bases left unmatched: 7. CDR3 sequence reads: CASSRQGGTKNIQYF. The CDR3 coding sequence is TGTGCCAGCAGCCGACAGGGTGGGACCAAAAACATTCAGTACTTC.

The chain is built from TRBV9 and TRBJ2-1; D is possibly TRBD1 (6 bases). This CDR3 has 15 residues. Germline assignment: CDR1 SGDLS and CDR2 YYNGEE. The ends were cut back, 0 bases at V and 1 base at J, with 8 bases in the middle. CDR3 residues: CASSVDRESYNEQFF. The DNA of the CDR3 is TGTGCCAGCAGCGTAGACAGGGAGTCCTACAATGAGCAGTTCTTC.

The chain couples TRBV4-2 to TRBJ2-1; 7 bases are shared with TRBD2. The J segment lost 8 bases and the V segment lost 5 bases, leaving 15 bases of the junction unmatched. There are 16 residues in the CDR3. Per germline, CDR1 LGHNA and CDR2 YNFKEQ. CDR3: CASSSRLAGVQDEQFF. The CDR3 bases are TGTGCCAGCAGCTCCCGTCTGGCGGGAGTACAAGATGAGCAGTTCTTC.

The chain uses TRBV6-1 and TRBJ2-7; D gene unclear. This CDR3 contains 13 residues. The V and J ends lost 4 bases and 3 bases respectively, with 10 bases between them. In germline, CDR1 is MNHNS, CDR2 SASEGT. The CDR3 region has the DNA TGTGCCAGCAGTGGGCAGAACGGCTACGAGCAGTACTTC. Translating gives CASSGQNGYEQYF.

The genes are TRBV6-6 and TRBJ2-6; D ambiguous. This CDR3 is 15 amino acids long. Per germline, CDR1 MNHNY and CDR2 SVGAGI (reference sequence). With 1 base removed from V and 2 bases from J, the gap between germline ends came to 6 bases. The CDR3 DNA is TGTGCCAGCAGTTACTTGCCGACTGGGGCCAACGTCCTGACTTTC. This sequence encodes CASSYLPTGANVLTF.

The chain is built from TRBV29-1 and TRBJ1-2; D call uncertain. CDR1 and CDR2 from the germline V gene are SQVTM and ANQGSEA. This CDR3 has 12 amino acids. The V gene lost 1 base and the J gene lost 8 bases, with 11 bases spanning the gap. For the CDR3, the DNA is TGCAGCGTTGAAGGACGGGCACGCGGCTACACCTTC. This translates into CSVEGRARGYTF.

V and J are TRBV18 and TRBJ1-5; TRBD1 might be the D (5 bases). Germline CDR1 reads KGHSH; CDR2 reads LQKENI. V lost 2 bases, J lost 5 bases, and 13 bases lay in between. This CDR3 contains 15 residues. DNA for the CDR3: TGTGCCAGCTCACCAACCGGGACGGACTATCAGCCCCAGCATTTT. Encoded protein: CASSPTGTDYQPQHF.

V and J are TRBV5-5 and TRBJ1-5, with no clear D. This CDR3 has 13 residues. The ends were cut back, 4 bases at V and 2 bases at J, with 7 bases in the middle. Germline assignment: CDR1 SGHKS and CDR2 YYEKEE (reference sequence). CDR3 residues: CASSPEGNQPQHF. Written as DNA, the CDR3 is TGTGCCAGCAGCCCCGAGGGCAATCAGCCCCAGCATTTT.

The chain recombines TRBV6-6 with TRBJ1-5, with D maybe TRBD1 (5 bases). Trimming cost V 6 bases and J 2 bases, with 11 bases left between them. The CDR3 is made up of 14 amino acids. Germline V gene sequence: CDR1 MNHNY, CDR2 SVGAGI (reference sequence). CDR3 loop: CASSPQGGNQPQHF. CDR3 nucleotides: TGTGCCAGCAGCCCCCAGGGAGGCAATCAGCCCCAGCATTTT.

This chain links TRBV2 with TRBJ1-4; D might be TRBD1 (6 bases). From germline, CDR1 is SNHLY and CDR2 FYNNEI. Trimming cost V 5 bases and J 5 bases, with 15 bases left between them. The CDR3 is 15 residues long. The chain's CDR3 is CASSKIQGLNEKLFF. The CDR3 region has the DNA TGTGCCAGCAGTAAAATACAGGGATTAAATGAAAAACTGTTTTTT.

Concerning this clone: Other DNA sequences in the same sample also yield this CDR3. The chain is built from TRBV7-9 and TRBJ2-7; D is ambiguous. V was trimmed by 5 bases and J by 7 bases, leaving 15 bases between them. From germline, CDR1 is SEHNR and CDR2 FQNEAQ (reference sequence). The CDR3 spans 13 residues. The CDR3 sequence: CASSHGRPWEQYF. CDR3 nucleotides: TGTGCCAGCAGCCATGGTCGCCCTTGGGAGCAGTACTTC.

The V call is TRBV4-1, the J call TRBJ2-2; the match to TRBD2 covers 14 bases. There are 19 residues in the CDR3. The J segment lost 0 bases and the V segment lost 3 bases, leaving 6 bases of the junction unmatched. In germline, CDR1 is MGHRA, CDR2 YSYEKL. CDR3 amino acids: CASSHLGLAGDTNTGELFF. CDR3 sequence (DNA): TGCGCCAGCAGCCATCTGGGACTAGCGGGGGACACGAACACCGGGGAGCTGTTTTTT.

This clone was seen a single time. V gene TRBV25-1 combines with J gene TRBJ2-2; D remains unclear. Trimming removed 6 bases from V and 3 bases from J, with 8 bases in between. The length of the CDR3 is 13 residues. The germline CDR1 and CDR2 sequences are MGHDK and SYGVNS. As DNA, the CDR3 is TGTGCCAGCAGGGGATCTCACACCGGGGAGCTGTTTTTT. Translation: CASRGSHTGELFF.

This clone was counted a single time. The rearrangement links TRBV5-1 to TRBJ1-3; tentative D call: TRBD1 (6 bases). Germline CDR1 reads SGHRS; CDR2 reads YFSETQ. This CDR3 region has 17 residues. The germline V and J ends were trimmed by 4 bases and 2 bases, with 19 bases remaining between them. The CDR3 DNA follows: TGCGCCAGCAGCCCCCAAGCGGGCGGGGGGCCTGGAAACACCATATATTTT. Protein sequence: CASSPQAGGGPGNTIYF.

The chain combines TRBV7-3 with TRBJ2-7; 7 bases line up with TRBD2. CDR3 length: 18 amino acids. Germline values: CDR1 SGHTA, CDR2 FQGTGA. V trimming: 0 bases; J trimming: 0 bases; junction bases outside the gene matches: 11. This CDR3 reads CASSLTGDLAVLSYEQYF. The CDR3 DNA follows: TGTGCCAGCAGCTTAACGGGGGACCTAGCGGTCCTCTCCTACGAGCAGTACTTC.